This TCR beta chain was captured in a study of cytomegalovirus exposure and HLA in healthy donors. Using immunoSEQ multiplex PCR, the repertoire was profiled, and TCRdb retains in-frame clones only, with some absent. The repertoire holds over 200,000 clones, with over 80% as singletons. Germline V gene sequence: CDR1 SGDLS, CDR2 YYNGEE. This CDR3 spans 14 amino acids. Deletions cut 4 bases from V and 9 bases from J, with 17 bases between. Study-level results: In vitro testing confirmed a few CMV-associated chains as specific for CMV antigens. According to reports, the classifier identified cytomegalovirus status with high specificity and sensitivity. The authors listed around 150 TCR beta chains as cytomegalovirus-associated.

A remark on this clone: Its specificity is not known.

V usage is TRBV9 and J usage is TRBJ2-1; D gene ambiguous. Sequenced: PBMCs. This TCR derives from a young woman in good health and CMV-seronegative. The CDR3 region has the DNA TGTGCCAGCAGCACCGTGGGTTCATCCGGTGAGCAGTTCTTC. It specifies CASSTVGSSGEQFF.